This TCR beta chain was found in a study of OX40 agonist ivuxolimab in advanced cancers. Study context: Patients were dosed with the agonistic anti-OX40 (CD134) antibody ivuxolimab. Partial responses were achieved by three patients: one hepatocellular carcinoma, two cutaneous melanoma.

Overall study findings and caveats: Averaged across samples, CD8+ T cells carried more expanded clones than CD4+ did. There was clonal expansion of CD4+ and CD8+ blood T cells by week 6 at 0.1 to 3.0 mg/kg.

Regarding this clone: What it recognizes is unknown.

Measured with immunoSEQ multiplex PCR; TCRdb has only the in-frame clones, and not every one. The sample carries tens of thousands of clones, approximately 87% recorded once. The receptor's source is an adult with an advanced solid tumor such as melanoma, head and neck, liver or kidney cancer. Sequenced material: CD4+ or CD8+ T cells sorted from blood, taken in a trial of the OX40 agonist ivuxolimab.

CDR3 sequence: CATSSLQGSSGANVLTF. The CDR3 region has the DNA TGTGCCACCAGCAGCTTACAGGGGAGCTCTGGGGCCAACGTCCTGACTTTC. The rearrangement links TRBV15 to TRBJ2-6; 7 nucleotides align to TRBD1. The CDR3 is made up of 17 amino acids. Unmatched junction bases numbered 5, after V lost 3 bases and J lost 0 bases. The V gene's germline CDR1 is LNHNV and CDR2 YYDKDF (reference sequence).